These 18 T cell receptor beta chains were sequenced from one sample in a study of persistence of HIV-infected CD4 T cells. Cells were stimulated with overlapping HIV-1 Gag 15-mer peptides. CD40L-negative CD69-negative CD45RO-high memory CD4+ T cells were sorted as populations depleted of antigen-responding cells. Antigens of these TCRs are unknown. The libraries were made with immunoSEQ version 4 in survey mode. The data were produced by immunoSEQ multiplex PCR, yet TCRdb's version contains in-frame clones alone and is incomplete. The data hold some 32,000 clones, with around 82% observed a single time. The source was CD4+ T cells sorted from PBMCs after 18-hour stimulation, collected from a patient who received antiretroviral therapy. The receptors were gathered from an adult woman with HIV who was CMV-seropositive.

This chain connects TRBV6-2 or TRBV6-3 to TRBJ2-6, with 8 bases matching TRBD1. V lost 6 bases and J lost 3; bases outside the gene matches: 13. The CDR3 loop spans 18 amino acids. Germline V gene sequence: CDR1 MNHEY, CDR2 SVGEGT. The CDR3 here is CASSERGQGAHGANVLTF. Here the CDR3 DNA reads TGTGCCAGCAGCGAAAGGGGGCAGGGGGCGCATGGGGCCAACGTCCTGACTTTC.

This clone was counted only a few times. The genes are TRBV6-1 and TRBJ2-3; TRBD2 aligns across 10 bases. J was trimmed by 0 bases and V by 1 base; bases with no gene match: 16. The CDR3 sequence is 21 residues long. Germline V lookup: CDR1 MNHNS, CDR2 SASEGT. The CDR3 protein is CASSEEGQGRLAGRSTDTQYF. As DNA, the CDR3 is TGTGCCAGCAGTGAAGAAGGACAGGGCCGACTAGCGGGCCGGAGCACAGATACGCAGTATTTT.

This chain links TRBV24-1 with TRBJ2-2; 7 nucleotides agree with TRBD1. The length of the CDR3 is 18 residues. CDR1 is KGHDR, CDR2 SFDVKD, per germline. V lost 0 bases to trimming and J lost 4 bases; unmatched junction nucleotides: 10. The CDR3 loop reads CATSDLLQTGSRTGELFF. In DNA form, the CDR3 reads TGTGCCACCAGTGATTTGCTTCAGACAGGGTCGCGCACCGGGGAGCTGTTTTTT.

The chain combines TRBV28 with TRBJ2-5; the match to TRBD2 covers 7 bases. The CDR3 runs to 15 residues. Losses at the gene ends were 5 bases for V and 0 bases for J; bases not matched to a gene: 6. Germline V lookup: CDR1 MDHEN, CDR2 SYDVKM. CDR3 nucleotide sequence: TGTGCCAGCAGTCCCGGGACTACCCACCAAGAGACCCAGTACTTC. It encodes CASSPGTTHQETQYF.

The chain is built from TRBV7-2 and TRBJ1-2, with 7 bases fitting TRBD1. This CDR3 region has 17 residues. J was trimmed by 2 bases and V by 4 bases; bases with no gene match: 13. CDR1 and CDR2 (germline): SGHTA, FQGNSA. The CDR3 protein is CASSSRERQGENYGYTF. The CDR3 DNA reads TGTGCCAGCAGCTCGAGGGAGAGACAGGGAGAAAACTATGGCTACACCTTC.

The rearrangement uses TRBV25-1 and TRBJ1-2; D perhaps matches TRBD1 (6 bases). This CDR3 contains 13 residues. CDR1 MGHDK and CDR2 SYGVNS come from the germline V gene. Trimming removed 2 bases at V and 4 bases at J, with 8 bases between. CDR3 nucleotide sequence: TGTGCCAGCAGTGAAACAGGGAGCTATGGCTACACCTTC. Residues: CASSETGSYGYTF.

This clone was recorded once. The chain carries TRBV28 and TRBJ1-2; 7 bases agree with TRBD1. This CDR3 spans 13 amino acids. Looked up from germline, CDR1 is MDHEN and CDR2 is SYDVKM. V lost 6 bases to trimming and J lost 6 bases; unmatched junction nucleotides: 7. The CDR3 protein is CASRSTGRDGYTF. In DNA form, the CDR3 reads TGTGCCAGCAGGTCGACAGGGCGGGATGGCTACACCTTC.

The rearrangement joins TRBV27 to TRBJ1-5; tentatively, D is TRBD1 (5 bases). Trimming removed 6 bases from V and 5 bases from J, with 17 bases in between. Germline V CDR1 and CDR2: MNHEY, SMNVEV (reference sequence). The CDR3 has 15 residues. The CDR3 protein is CASSQVGARDQPQHF. The DNA of the CDR3 is TGTGCCAGCAGCCAAGTCGGGGCCCGAGATCAGCCCCAGCATTTT.

The genes are TRBV15 and TRBJ1-1; no firm D call. V was shortened by 8 bases and J by 1 base, with 11 bases between the two germline ends. CDR3 size: 13 residues. The germline V gene encodes CDR1 LNHNV and CDR2 YYDKDF (reference sequence). The CDR3 protein is CATGLKENTEAFF. The DNA of the CDR3 is TGTGCCACCGGGCTCAAGGAGAACACTGAAGCTTTCTTT.

The chain joins TRBV2 to TRBJ2-7; D is uncertain. The germline CDR1 and CDR2 sequences are SNHLY and FYNNEI. The V end was cut by 0 bases, the J end by 3 bases, with 12 bases between. The CDR3 runs to 15 residues. Here the CDR3 DNA reads TGTGCCAGCAGTGAAGCCCCCGGGTTTAACTACGAGCAGTACTTC. Its protein is CASSEAPGFNYEQYF.

V is TRBV5-1 and J is TRBJ2-3; D is tentatively TRBD1 or TRBD2 (6 bases each). The CDR3 has 15 amino acids. The V end lost 0 bases, the J end lost 1 base, and 9 bases lay between the germline ends. Germline lookup yields CDR1 SGHRS and CDR2 YFSETQ. The CDR3 loop reads CASSLGRGGTDTQYF. CDR3 coding DNA: TGCGCCAGCAGCTTGGGAAGGGGGGGCACAGATACGCAGTATTTT.

The CDR3 sequence is CSASRGYTF. CDR3 DNA sequence: TGCAGTGCTAGTCGTGGCTACACCTTC. The chain couples TRBV20-1 to TRBJ1-2; no firm D call. Per the germline V gene, CDR1 is DFQATT and CDR2 is SNEGSKA (reference sequence). The V gene lost 3 bases and the J gene lost 7 bases, with 3 bases spanning the gap. The CDR3 runs to 9 residues.

The chain uses TRBV15 and TRBJ1-2, with 9 bases matching TRBD1. The length of the CDR3 is 18 residues. Germline V gene lookup returns CDR1 LNHNV and CDR2 YYDKDF (reference sequence). Trimming removed 4 bases from V and 4 bases from J; junction bases left unmatched: 16. The CDR3 here is CATSTSTGGGDRSYGYTF. The CDR3, as DNA: TGTGCCACCAGCACTTCTACAGGGGGCGGTGACCGATCCTATGGCTACACCTTC.

The V and J genes are TRBV19 and TRBJ2-2, with a possible D match to TRBD1 (5 bases). Looked up from germline, CDR1 is LNHDA and CDR2 is SQIVND (reference sequence). Trimming stripped 7 bases from V and 4 bases from J, with 13 bases between. The CDR3 length is 14 residues. CDR3 loop: CASNQGPGTGELFF. The CDR3 coding sequence is TGTGCCAGTAATCAGGGCCCTGGCACCGGGGAGCTGTTTTTT.

The rearrangement links TRBV9 to TRBJ2-5, with TRBD1 identical over 7 bases. J gave up 0 bases and V 2 bases, and 1 base lay outside the gene matches. The CDR3 is made up of 14 amino acids. Germline V gives CDR1 SGDLS, CDR2 YYNGEE. DNA of the CDR3: TGTGCCAGCAGCGTCGGGACAGACCAAGAGACCCAGTACTTC. It codes for CASSVGTDQETQYF.

The rearrangement links TRBV6-6 to TRBJ2-1; a weak D match, TRBD1 (6 bases). Per germline, CDR1 MNHNY and CDR2 SVGAGI (reference sequence). There are 20 residues in the CDR3. V was trimmed by 5 bases and J by 0 bases, leaving 26 bases between them. CDR3: CASSRAIDRWKRSSYNEQFF. The CDR3 nucleotides are TGTGCCAGCAGTCGAGCCATAGACAGGTGGAAAAGGAGCTCCTACAATGAGCAGTTCTTC.

As concerns this clone: Other nucleotide sequences in the sample specify the same CDR3. This chain connects TRBV5-1 to TRBJ2-7, with 8 nucleotides matching TRBD1. The CDR3 extends over 14 amino acids. Germline V gene lookup returns CDR1 SGHRS and CDR2 YFSETQ. With V trimmed by 4 bases and J by 2 bases, 5 bases remained unmatched. CDR3 residues: CASSPTGQAYEQYF. Here the CDR3 DNA reads TGCGCCAGCAGCCCTACGGGACAGGCCTACGAGCAGTACTTC.

The rearrangement links TRBV29-1 to TRBJ1-3; tentative D call: TRBD1 (5 bases). This CDR3 region has 13 residues. Germline loops: CDR1 SQVTM, CDR2 ANQGSEA. V was cut by 7 bases and J by 0 bases, with 10 bases left in between. In nucleotides, the CDR3 is TGCAGCGGACAGTCGAGCTCTGGAAACACCATATATTTT. It yields the protein CSGQSSSGNTIYF. Together with reference TRBV29-1 and TRBJ1-3, the CDR3 gives the full variable domain: SAVISQKPSRDICQRGTSLTIQCQVDSQVTMMFWYRQQPGQSLTLIATANQGSEATYESGFVIDKFPISRPNLTFSTLTVSNMSPEDSSIYLCSGQSSSGNTIYFGEGSWLTVV.